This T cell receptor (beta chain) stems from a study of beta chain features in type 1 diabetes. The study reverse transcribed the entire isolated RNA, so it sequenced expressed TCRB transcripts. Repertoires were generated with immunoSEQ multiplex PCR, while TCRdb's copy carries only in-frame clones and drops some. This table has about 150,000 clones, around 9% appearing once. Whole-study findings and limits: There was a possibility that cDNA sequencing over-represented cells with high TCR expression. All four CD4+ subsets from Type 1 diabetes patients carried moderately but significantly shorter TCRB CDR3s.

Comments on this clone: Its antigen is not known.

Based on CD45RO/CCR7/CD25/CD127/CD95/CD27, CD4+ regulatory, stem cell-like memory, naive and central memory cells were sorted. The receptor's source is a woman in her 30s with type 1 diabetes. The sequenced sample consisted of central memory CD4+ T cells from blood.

The CDR3, as DNA: TGTGCCAGCAGCGGTCGACAGGGGGCTGGCAATGAGCAGTTCTTC. This gives the protein CASSGRQGAGNEQFF. The chain recombines TRBV11-2 with TRBJ2-1, with 10 bases fitting TRBD1. Unmatched junction bases numbered 7, after V lost 5 bases and J lost 6 bases. Germline V gene data show CDR1 as SGHAT and CDR2 as FQNNGV. The CDR3 totals 15 residues.